This T cell receptor beta chain appears in the sequencing data of a study of blood T cell repertoires in COVID-19. About the study: There were acute and convalescent COVID-19 samples, and they came from the United States, Italy and Spain.

This clone was seen just once. Per the study methods: Amplifying reference gene primers gave estimates of nucleated cell counts. Method: immunoSEQ multiplex PCR; TCRdb's copy keeps in-frame clones and lacks some. That table is the source of V, J and clone size, and D and trimming were worked out from the DNA. The sample gives around 450,000 clones, roughly 91% of which show up once; about 0.6% is in the top ten. V was trimmed by 5 bases and J by 7 bases, leaving 14 bases between them. The CDR3 has 13 amino acids. Looked up from germline, CDR1 is SEHNR and CDR2 is FQNEAQ (reference sequence). Participants reported their clinical history, and cohort assignment relied on those reports.

The TCR comes from a man in his late teens or twenties who had recovered from COVID-19. This chain joins TRBV7-9 and TRBJ1-1; D is possibly TRBD1 (6 bases). The sequencing sample was made of PBMCs or T cells enriched from blood (not recorded which). The CDR3 loop reads CASSPRTENEAFF. The CDR3 DNA reads TGTGCCAGCAGCCCAAGGACAGAGAATGAAGCTTTCTTT.